Following are 4 T cell receptor beta chains from one sample sequenced in a study of vaccination and CD4 T cells after COVID-19. Treatment in this sample: roughly 10-day PBMC culture with coronavirus spike peptide pools or control peptides (ViraFEST assay). These receptors have no known antigen. With the Oncomine TCR Beta short-read assay, DNA from cultured CD4+ T cells was sequenced. TCRdb reprocessed the PCR reads with MiXCR, giving one entry per CDR3 protein. This table holds just over 4,000 distinct CDR3 sequences, 15% to 20% found once. Specimen: CD4+ T cells from blood, cultured in vitro. The source is a human donor who had recovered from COVID-19.

The rearrangement uses TRBV19 and TRBJ2-2, with 9 positions matching TRBD1. Germline V gene lookup returns CDR1 LNHDA and CDR2 SQIVND (reference sequence). The CDR3 spans 17 residues. The junction had 12 bases not matched to a gene; V was cut back by 5 bases and J by 5 bases. The DNA for the CDR3 is TGTGCCAGTAGTTCTCAGGGGGACAGGGTTGGGACCGGGGAGCTGTTTTTT. This encodes CASSSQGDRVGTGELFF.

The gene calls are TRBV5-5 and TRBJ2-7; 9 bases match TRBD1. The V and J ends lost 4 bases and 11 bases, in that order; junction bases with no gene match: 13. Per the germline V gene, CDR1 is SGHKS and CDR2 is YYEKEE (reference sequence). The CDR3 is 14 residues long. CDR3 nucleotide sequence: TGTGCCAGCAGCATTCAGCCGGGACAGGGTGTCGAGTACTTC. Its protein product is CASSIQPGQGVEYF. Full variable domain (remainder filled in from reference TRBV5-5 and TRBJ2-7): DAGVTQSPTHLIKTRGQQVTLRCSPISGHKSVSWYQQVLGQGPQFIFQYYEKEERGRGNFPDRFSARQFPNYSSELNVNALLLGDSALYLCASSIQPGQGVEYFGPGTRLTVT.

A few counts support this clonotype. The chain uses TRBV20-1 and TRBJ1-2; possible D gene TRBD1, 5 bases. The CDR3 runs 14 residues. Germline lookup yields CDR1 DFQATT and CDR2 SNEGSKA (reference sequence). V was shortened by 1 base and J by 4 bases, with 13 bases between the two germline ends. The CDR3 region has the DNA TGCAGTGCTAGAGTACTAGTACAGGCCTATGGCTACACCTTC. It yields the protein CSARVLVQAYGYTF.

This chain uses TRBV4-2 with TRBJ2-7, with TRBD2 matching 12 bases. Germline V gene lookup returns CDR1 LGHNA and CDR2 YNFKEQ. The CDR3 contains 15 residues. V dropped 4 bases and J dropped 3; count of bases not matched to a gene: 4. The CDR3 coding sequence is TGTGCCAGCAGCCGGTCTAGCGGGGGGGACTACGAGCAGTACTTC. Translation: CASSRSSGGDYEQYF.